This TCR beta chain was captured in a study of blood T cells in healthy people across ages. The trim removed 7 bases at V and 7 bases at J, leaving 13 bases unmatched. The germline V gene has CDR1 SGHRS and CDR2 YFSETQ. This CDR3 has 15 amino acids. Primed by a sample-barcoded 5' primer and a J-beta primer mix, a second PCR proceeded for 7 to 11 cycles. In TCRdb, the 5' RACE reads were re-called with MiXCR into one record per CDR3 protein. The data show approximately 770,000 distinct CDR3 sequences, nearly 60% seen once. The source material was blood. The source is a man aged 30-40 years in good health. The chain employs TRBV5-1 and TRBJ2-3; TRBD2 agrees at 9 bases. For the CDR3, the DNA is TGCGCCAGCCCCCGCGGCGGGGGGGAGACGAATACGCAGTATTTT. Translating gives CASPRGGGETNTQYF.